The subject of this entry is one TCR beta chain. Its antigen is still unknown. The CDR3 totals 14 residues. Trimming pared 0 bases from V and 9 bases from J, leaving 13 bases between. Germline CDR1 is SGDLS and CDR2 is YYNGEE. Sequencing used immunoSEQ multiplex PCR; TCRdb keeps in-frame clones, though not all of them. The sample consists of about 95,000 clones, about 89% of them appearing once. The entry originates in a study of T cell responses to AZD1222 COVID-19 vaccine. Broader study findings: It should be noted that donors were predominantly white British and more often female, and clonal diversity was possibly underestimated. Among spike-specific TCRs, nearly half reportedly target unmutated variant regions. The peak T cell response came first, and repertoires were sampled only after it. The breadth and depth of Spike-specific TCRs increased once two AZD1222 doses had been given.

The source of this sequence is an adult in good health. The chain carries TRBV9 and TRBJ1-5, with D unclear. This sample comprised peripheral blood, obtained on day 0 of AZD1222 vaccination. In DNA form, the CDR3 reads TGTGCCAGCAGCGTAGCAGCCGCTGTGGGGCCCCAGCATTTT. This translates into CASSVAAAVGPQHF.